Listed here are 18 T cell receptor beta chains from one sample, sequenced in a study of metastatic and nonmetastatic thyroid tumors. TCRdb reassembled clones from the PCR reads with MiXCR. The sample contains 45,000 to 65,000 clones, around a sixth of which appear only once. Among the patients, none had received any treatment before thyroid surgery. The specimen was blood. These receptors came from a female donor with papillary thyroid cancer or a benign thyroid nodule (not recorded which). Some clones in this sample may be carry-over from other donors' samples.

This clone has ten or more counts. This rearrangement joins TRBV24-1 to TRBJ2-3; TRBD2 might be the D (5 bases). The V end was cut by 9 bases, the J end by 0 bases, with 6 bases between. The germline gives CDR1 KGHDR, CDR2 SFDVKD. The CDR3 is 12 amino acids. CDR3 amino acids: CATPGSTDTQYF. CDR3 bases: TGTGCCACCCCGGGGAGCACAGATACGCAGTATTTT.

The chain combines TRBV25-1 with TRBJ2-1; D uncertain. From germline, CDR1 is MGHDK and CDR2 SYGVNS. The CDR3 covers 15 residues. V was trimmed by 3 bases and J by 4 bases, leaving 13 bases between them. CDR3 DNA: TGTGCCAGCAGTGACATTGCCCTTTTGTACAATGAGCAGTTCTTC. It translates to CASSDIALLYNEQFF.

This clone has a count of ten or more. This rearrangement joins TRBV11-1 to TRBJ1-1; 10 bases match TRBD1. The CDR3 loop spans 15 amino acids. Germline lookup yields CDR1 SGHAT and CDR2 FQDESV (reference sequence). Trimming took 6 bases from V and 1 from J; bases not matched to a gene: 5. The chain's CDR3 is CASRLDRGPNTEAFF. In DNA form, the CDR3 reads TGTGCCAGCAGACTTGACAGGGGGCCGAACACTGAAGCTTTCTTT.

The chain employs TRBV5-4 and TRBJ2-2; D tentatively reads TRBD1 or TRBD2 (5 bases each). The CDR3 spans 16 residues. CDR1 is SGHNT, CDR2 YYREEE, per germline (reference sequence). Between the trimmed V and J ends, which lost 4 bases and 0 bases, there was a span of 13 bases. The CDR3 nucleotides read TGTGCCAGCAGCCCCGGGGCCGAAGCGAACACCGGGGAGCTGTTTTTT. Protein sequence: CASSPGAEANTGELFF.

In this sample, this clone turned up many times. The rearrangement joins TRBV28 to TRBJ2-3; no definite D call. Trimming removed 6 bases from V and 3 bases from J, with 10 bases in between. CDR3 length equals 13 residues. CDR1 is MDHEN and CDR2 is SYDVKM in the germline V gene. The CDR3 coding sequence is TGTGCCAGCAGCTCGACTCCGACAGATACGCAGTATTTT. Translation gives CASSSTPTDTQYF.

The chain links TRBV6-1 to TRBJ1-1; D not resolved. Trimming cost V 5 bases and J 4 bases, with 11 bases left between them. The CDR3 is 13 amino acids. Germline CDR1 reads MNHNS; CDR2 reads SASEGT. This chain's CDR3 is CASSRDSSTEAFF. CDR3 in DNA: TGTGCCAGCAGTCGGGATTCGAGCACTGAAGCTTTCTTT.

As DNA, the CDR3 is TGCAGCTCCTTGGGAGGACTGGTACAAGAGACCCAGTACTTC. Translated: CSSLGGLVQETQYF. The chain employs TRBV29-1 and TRBJ2-5, with a tentative D call TRBD2 (6 bases). The ends were cut back, 8 bases at V and 2 bases at J, with 18 bases in the middle. The CDR3 spans 14 residues. Germline loops: CDR1 SQVTM, CDR2 ANQGSEA.

The gene calls are TRBV2 and TRBJ2-7; D possibly uses TRBD1 or TRBD2 (5 bases each). The CDR3 runs 15 residues. V was trimmed by 1 base and J by 0 bases, leaving 10 bases between them. From germline, CDR1 is SNHLY and CDR2 FYNNEI. The CDR3 DNA reads as TGTGCCAGCAGTGAAGGGGGTGGGGGCTCCTACGAGCAGTACTTC. Translated, it gives CASSEGGGGSYEQYF.

This clone was observed at least ten times. The chain links TRBV3-1 to TRBJ2-1; 10 bases line up with TRBD2. In germline, CDR1 is LGHDT, CDR2 YNNKEL (reference sequence). The CDR3 runs 13 residues. The V and J ends lost 3 bases and 8 bases, in that order; junction bases with no gene match: 1. The CDR3 sequence is CASSHLAGDEQFF. CDR3 in DNA: TGTGCCAGCAGCCACCTAGCGGGAGATGAGCAGTTCTTC.

This clone was seen ten or more times. This rearrangement joins TRBV5-1 to TRBJ2-7; 11 positions agree with TRBD1. This CDR3 contains 16 residues. CDR1 and CDR2 (germline): SGHRS, YFSETQ. Losses at the gene ends were 0 bases for V and 3 bases for J; bases not matched to a gene: 5. Here the CDR3 reads CASSLAPGQGDYEQYF. CDR3 in DNA: TGCGCCAGCAGCTTGGCCCCGGGACAGGGGGACTACGAGCAGTACTTC.

A word on this clone: One junction end does not reproduce the germline sequence, and a read error may be involved. Other DNA variants within this sample encode the same CDR3. The genes are TRBV3-1 and TRBJ2-5, with D perhaps matching TRBD1 (6 bases). The germline V gene has CDR1 LGHDT and CDR2 YNNKEL (reference sequence). The CDR3 is made up of 15 amino acids. The CDR3 nucleotides read TGTGCCAGTAGCCACACTGGGGGCAGGAAGGCGACCCAGTACTTC. This encodes CASSHTGGRKATQYF.

The genes are TRBV7-8 and TRBJ2-7; D gene unclear. The CDR3 extends over 15 amino acids. Germline V gene lookup returns CDR1 SGHVS and CDR2 FQNEAQ. Deletions cut 1 base from V and 0 bases from J, with 10 bases between. The chain's CDR3 is CASSLGTRSSYEQYF. The CDR3 DNA sequence: TGTGCCAGCAGCTTAGGGACCCGGAGCTCCTACGAGCAGTACTTC.

This clone was observed a handful of times. V is TRBV5-1 and J is TRBJ2-7; D is perhaps TRBD1 (5 bases). There are 13 residues in the CDR3. From germline, CDR1 is SGHRS and CDR2 YFSETQ. Trimming took 0 bases from V and 6 from J, leaving 10 bases between them. This chain's CDR3 is CASSLDTGGEQYF. CDR3 bases: TGCGCCAGCAGCTTGGATACAGGTGGCGAGCAGTACTTC.

J is TRBJ2-1 and V is TRBV6-4, with D perhaps matching TRBD2 (6 bases). This CDR3 region has 15 residues. Germline CDR1 reads MRHNA; CDR2 reads SNTAGT. Trimming cost V 6 bases and J 8 bases, with 20 bases left between them. The CDR3 DNA reads TGTGCCAGCAGCCCGAGGGCGGGGAGGTCCCATGAGCAGTTCTTC. The encoded protein is CASSPRAGRSHEQFF.

This clone was picked up many times. V usage is TRBV7-9 and J usage is TRBJ2-7; tentative D call: TRBD1 (6 bases). This CDR3 comprises 16 residues. Germline CDR1 reads SEHNR; CDR2 reads FQNEAQ (reference sequence). V lost 4 bases, J lost 0 bases, and 16 bases lay in between. CDR3 DNA: TGTGCCAGCAGCTCTACTCGGACAGATAGCTCCTACGAGCAGTACTTC. It specifies CASSSTRTDSSYEQYF.

This clone came up many times. A read error is possible here, since a much larger clone lies one base away. The chain uses TRBV12-3 or TRBV12-4 and TRBJ2-1; 11 bases agree with TRBD1. The CDR3 covers 15 residues. CDR3: CAGRASGTGGNEQFF. In DNA, the CDR3 is TGTGCCGGCAGAGCATCCGGGACAGGGGGCAATGAGCAGTTCTTC.

Here the CDR3 DNA reads TGTGCCAGCAGCTTAGCAGGTGCGGGGTCCAAGCCCCAGCATTTT. It is translated as CASSLAGAGSKPQHF. This sequence joins TRBV7-9 and TRBJ1-5, with D unresolved. Trimming pared 0 bases from V and 8 bases from J, leaving 14 bases between. The CDR3 consists of 15 residues. Germline values: CDR1 SEHNR, CDR2 FQNEAQ (reference sequence).

The rearrangement uses TRBV28 and TRBJ1-1; the D gene is possibly TRBD1 (6 bases). The germline gives CDR1 MDHEN, CDR2 SYDVKM. CDR3 size: 15 residues. The germline V and J ends were trimmed by 4 bases and 7 bases, with 19 bases remaining between them. CDR3: CASSSVAQGRGEAFF. The CDR3, as DNA: TGTGCCAGCAGTTCCGTGGCCCAGGGGAGAGGTGAAGCTTTCTTT.